This TCR beta chain came from a study of ipilimumab plus nivolumab after autologous stem cell transplantation. Sequencing was performed with immunoSEQ multiplex PCR; in TCRdb, only in-frame clones are kept and a portion is missing. The sample contains 9,500 to 10,000 clones, nearly 70% of which appear only once. CDR1 is MNHNY and CDR2 is SVGAGI in the germline V gene (reference sequence). Germline trimming cut 5 bases from V and 5 bases from J; bases unmatched to any gene: 13. There are 16 residues in the CDR3. The TCR sequence derives from a female donor with multiple myeloma. The source material was PBMCs, sampled in a trial of ipilimumab plus nivolumab as post-transplant consolidation. The chain has TRBV6-6 and TRBJ2-7, with 9 bases aligning to TRBD2. CDR3 amino acids: CASSPRGLAGDDEQYF. For the CDR3, the DNA is TGTGCCAGCAGTCCAAGGGGCTTAGCGGGAGACGACGAGCAGTACTTC.